These 19 T cell receptor beta chains were all obtained from the same sample, sequenced in a study of lymphopenia after photon versus proton radiotherapy. Clones were sequenced by immunoSEQ multiplex PCR, and TCRdb holds only the in-frame ones, with some missing. This table has 20,000 to 25,000 clones, 85% appearing once. This specimen was peripheral blood, taken from a patient treated with photon-based radiotherapy. Receptor source: a man aged 60 to 69 with pancreatic cancer.

V is TRBV7-2 and J is TRBJ2-7; 8 bases are a match to TRBD1. The junction had 6 bases not matched to a gene; V was cut back by 5 bases and J by 6 bases. Germline CDR1 reads SGHTA; CDR2 reads FQGNSA. The CDR3 is 13 amino acids. CDR3 amino acids: CASSLGQALEQYF. The CDR3, as DNA: TGTGCCAGCAGCCTGGGACAGGCCCTCGAGCAGTACTTC.

V and J are TRBV7-9 and TRBJ1-2, with unresolved D. Germline values: CDR1 SEHNR, CDR2 FQNEAQ (reference sequence). Trimming took off 1 base at V and 3 bases at J, with 12 bases between the two ends. This CDR3 spans 15 amino acids. The CDR3 sequence: CASSLGIGSDYGYTF. The CDR3 nucleotides are TGTGCCAGCAGCTTAGGTATAGGCTCGGACTATGGCTACACCTTC.

This clone was seen once. This chain joins TRBV12-5 and TRBJ2-1; 16 bases map to TRBD2. The germline V gene has CDR1 LGHNT and CDR2 FRNRAP. The V segment lost 5 bases and the J segment 7 bases; nucleotides outside the gene matches: 8. CDR3 length: 17 amino acids. This CDR3 is CASGLYGTSGGANEQFF. The CDR3 nucleotides are TGTGCTAGTGGTCTTTACGGGACTAGCGGGGGGGCGAATGAGCAGTTCTTC.

The chain uses TRBV7-3 and TRBJ2-3; 8 bases are shared with TRBD2. The V gene end was trimmed by 1 base and the J gene end by 0 bases; junction bases not matched to a gene: 3. Looked up from germline, CDR1 is SGHTA and CDR2 is FQGTGA. The CDR3 runs 16 residues. The CDR3 is CASSLRVAGSTDTQYF. The CDR3 nucleotides are TGTGCCAGCAGCTTAAGAGTAGCGGGGAGCACAGATACGCAGTATTTT.

This chain uses TRBV30 with TRBJ1-6; D not resolved. From germline, CDR1 is GTSNPN and CDR2 SVGIG (reference sequence). V lost 2 bases to trimming and J lost 7 bases, with 12 bases between them. The CDR3 length is 14 residues. CDR3 nucleotide sequence: TGTGCCTGGAGTAAGGAAAATCGCAATTCACCCCTCCACTTT. Protein product: CAWSKENRNSPLHF.

CDR3 DNA sequence: TGTGCCAGCAGCTTAGGCCAGGGCCAGCCCCAGCATTTT. It translates to CASSLGQGQPQHF. The V and J genes are TRBV7-3 and TRBJ1-5; D is possibly TRBD1 (5 bases). V lost 2 bases and J 7 bases, leaving 9 bases between the germline ends. Germline V CDR1 and CDR2: SGHTA, FQGTGA. The CDR3 runs to 13 residues.

This chain connects TRBV2 to TRBJ1-2; D is possibly TRBD1 (6 bases). This CDR3 is built from 13 residues. With 6 bases removed from V and 4 bases from J, the gap between germline ends came to 12 bases. Germline CDR1 reads SNHLY; CDR2 reads FYNNEI. CDR3 residues: CASRLRGAYGYTF. As DNA, the CDR3 is TGTGCCAGCAGATTGAGGGGGGCCTATGGCTACACCTTC.

The chain combines TRBV18 with TRBJ2-5, with 8 bases fitting TRBD2. The CDR3 contains 13 residues. Germline assignment: CDR1 KGHSH and CDR2 LQKENI. The V segment lost 5 bases and the J segment 9 bases; nucleotides outside the gene matches: 8. Written as DNA, the CDR3 is TGTGCCAGCTCAGACGAATTAGCGGGGTCCCAGTACTTC. The encoded protein is CASSDELAGSQYF. Full variable domain (outside the CDR3, taken from reference TRBV18 and TRBJ2-5): NAGVMQNPRHLVRRRGQEARLRCSPMKGHSHVYWYRQLPEEGLKFMVYLQKENIIDESGMPKERFSAEFPKEGPSILRIQQVVRGDSAAYFCASSDELAGSQYFGPGTRLLVL.

The chain carries TRBV5-1 and TRBJ2-2; no reliable D call. V was pared by 0 bases and J by 2 bases, with 5 bases between. Germline lookup yields CDR1 SGHRS and CDR2 YFSETQ. The CDR3 runs to 14 residues. The CDR3 sequence: CASSLDRNTGELFF. Here the CDR3 DNA reads TGCGCCAGCAGCTTGGACAGAAACACCGGGGAGCTGTTTTTT. The whole variable domain, remainder taken from reference TRBV5-1 and TRBJ2-2, is KAGVTQTPRYLIKTRGQQVTLSCSPISGHRSVSWYQQTPGQGLQFLFEYFSETQRNKGNFPGRFSGRQFSNSRSEMNVSTLELGDSALYLCASSLDRNTGELFFGEGSRLTVL.

The chain couples TRBV30 to TRBJ1-2; TRBD1 might be the D (6 bases). The CDR3 is 14 amino acids. V shed 2 bases and J shed 6 bases, with 16 bases lying between them. Germline V gene lookup returns CDR1 GTSNPN and CDR2 SVGIG (reference sequence). Here the CDR3 DNA reads TGTGCCTGGAGTATAAACAGGGCTGAGAATGGCTACACCTTC. This codes for CAWSINRAENGYTF.

This sequence joins TRBV29-1 and TRBJ1-2, with 8 bases that match TRBD1. CDR1 SQVTM and CDR2 ANQGSEA come from the germline V gene. The CDR3 totals 13 residues. J lost 2 bases, V lost 8 bases, and 7 bases had no gene match. Written as DNA, the CDR3 is TGCAGCTCCCGGACAGGGCAAAACTATGGCTACACCTTC. Its translation: CSSRTGQNYGYTF.

CDR3 region: CASSGNPGTPGTDTQYF. The CDR3 DNA is TGCGCCAGCAGTGGTAATCCCGGGACCCCCGGCACAGATACGCAGTATTTT. The chain employs TRBV10-1 and TRBJ2-3; D could derive from TRBD1 or TRBD2 (5 bases each). This CDR3 has 17 residues. Per germline, CDR1 WNHNN and CDR2 SYGVQD (reference sequence). Trimming pared 4 bases from V and 1 base from J, leaving 18 bases between.

In nucleotides, the CDR3 is TGTGCCAGTAGTATAAACGGCTGGACCTTCTATGGCTACACCTTC. It encodes CASSINGWTFYGYTF. This chain links TRBV19 with TRBJ1-2; D unresolved. The ends were cut back, 2 bases at V and 4 bases at J, with 14 bases in the middle. Germline lookup yields CDR1 LNHDA and CDR2 SQIVND (reference sequence). This CDR3 contains 15 residues. The whole variable domain, remainder taken from reference TRBV19 and TRBJ1-2, is DGGITQSPKYLFRKEGQNVTLSCEQNLNHDAMYWYRQDPGQGLRLIYYSQIVNDFQKGDIAEGYSVSREKKESFPLTVTSAQKNPTAFYLCASSINGWTFYGYTFGSGTRLTVV.

This sequence joins TRBV19 and TRBJ1-1; D may be TRBD1 (6 bases). Germline assignment: CDR1 LNHDA and CDR2 SQIVND (reference sequence). Trimming removed 3 bases at V and 4 bases at J, with 12 bases between. The CDR3 is 14 residues long. The CDR3 DNA is TGTGCCAGTAGTATTAGAGGGGGTGGCACTGAAGCTTTCTTT. It is translated as CASSIRGGGTEAFF.

The chain joins TRBV9 to TRBJ1-1; a weak D match, TRBD1 (5 bases). V lost 0 bases and J 5 bases, leaving 17 bases between the germline ends. This CDR3 spans 16 amino acids. The V gene's germline CDR1 is SGDLS and CDR2 YYNGEE. Here the CDR3 DNA reads TGTGCCAGCAGCGTAGCGACGGGGCGGCCCCAAACTGAAGCTTTCTTT. As protein: CASSVATGRPQTEAFF.

The chain has TRBV7-3 and TRBJ2-2; 8 nucleotides line up with TRBD1. The V gene end was trimmed by 2 bases and the J gene end by 5 bases; junction bases not matched to a gene: 4. Germline loops: CDR1 SGHTA, CDR2 FQGTGA. The CDR3 extends over 15 amino acids. CDR3 DNA sequence: TGTGCCAGCAGCTTAGGGACAGGCCCAACCGGGGAGCTGTTTTTT. This encodes CASSLGTGPTGELFF.

The CDR3 DNA follows: TGTGCCAGCACCGACACCTACGAGCAGTACTTC. Translating gives CASTDTYEQYF. The gene calls are TRBV6-5 and TRBJ2-7, with D unclear. Germline CDR1 is MNHEY and CDR2 is SVGAGI. V dropped 7 bases and J dropped 2 bases, with 6 bases sitting between them. CDR3 length: 11 residues.

This clone has a handful of counts. The rearrangement joins TRBV19 to TRBJ2-7; D assignment may be TRBD1 or TRBD2 (5 bases each). The germline V gene encodes CDR1 LNHDA and CDR2 SQIVND (reference sequence). The CDR3 runs to 14 residues. V shed 5 bases and J shed 3 bases, with 14 bases lying between them. CDR3: CASSPRDGLYEQYF. In nucleotides, the CDR3 is TGTGCCAGTAGTCCTAGGGACGGACTCTACGAGCAGTACTTC.

The chain has TRBV7-9 and TRBJ1-2, with a possible D match to TRBD1 (5 bases). This CDR3 has 12 residues. Germline V gives CDR1 SEHNR, CDR2 FQNEAQ (reference sequence). The V gene lost 2 bases and the J gene lost 8 bases, with 9 bases spanning the gap. For the CDR3, the DNA is TGTGCCAGCAGCTTACCCAGGGCCGGCTACACCTTC. Amino acid sequence: CASSLPRAGYTF.